The 7 T cell receptor beta chains in this list originate from one sample, sequenced in a study of blood T cell repertoires in COVID-19. Profiling relied on immunoSEQ multiplex PCR, and the TCRdb table lists in-frame clones only, not all of them. This sample has roughly 180,000 clones, with roughly nine tenths found just once. Material for sequencing was PBMCs or T cells enriched from blood (not recorded which). The receptors were gathered from a young woman who had recovered from COVID-19.

This clone was counted a single time. CDR3 amino acids: CASSQPGTGTAGNTIYF. CDR3 sequence (DNA): TGTGCCAGCAGCCAACCCGGGACAGGCACTGCTGGAAACACCATATATTTT. The chain carries TRBV28 and TRBJ1-3; 8 nucleotides match TRBD1. Per the germline V gene, CDR1 is MDHEN and CDR2 is SYDVKM. V was pared by 6 bases and J by 2 bases, with 12 bases of the junction left unmatched. The CDR3 length is 17 residues.

This chain's CDR3 is CASSLVGTAIETQYF. Here the CDR3 DNA reads TGTGCCAGCAGCTTGGTAGGGACAGCCATAGAGACCCAGTACTTC. The chain links TRBV5-4 to TRBJ2-5; 7 nucleotides agree with TRBD1. Trimming cost V 0 bases and J 4 bases; bases outside gene matches: 6. The germline V gene has CDR1 SGHNT and CDR2 YYREEE (reference sequence). The CDR3 loop spans 15 amino acids.

This sequence joins TRBV4-2 and TRBJ1-2, with D perhaps matching TRBD1 (6 bases). The V gene's germline CDR1 is LGHNA and CDR2 YNFKEQ. CDR3 length: 15 residues. Between the trimmed V and J ends, which lost 0 bases and 4 bases, there was a span of 12 bases. The CDR3 coding sequence is TGTGCCAGCAGCCAAGAGGAGACAGGTAGCTATGGCTACACCTTC. Its protein is CASSQEETGSYGYTF.

In its sample, this clone was seen a few times. The J gene is TRBJ2-5, the V gene TRBV7-2; 11 bases are shared with TRBD2. After removal of 5 bases from V and 2 bases from J, the junction contained 4 bases not matched to a gene. This CDR3 region has 15 residues. From germline, CDR1 is SGHTA and CDR2 FQGNSA. CDR3 nucleotide sequence: TGTGCCAGCAGCCATATAGCGGGAGGGCAAGAGACCCAGTACTTC. This sequence encodes CASSHIAGGQETQYF.

The genes are TRBV6-2 or TRBV6-3 and TRBJ2-1; a possible D gene is TRBD2 (6 bases). V dropped 5 bases and J dropped 7 bases, with 18 bases sitting between them. The CDR3 extends over 15 amino acids. Germline V gene data show CDR1 as MNHEY and CDR2 as SVGEGT. The CDR3 spells CASSTGTAPLNEQFF. The CDR3 nucleotides are TGTGCCAGCAGTACCGGGACTGCCCCCTTGAATGAGCAGTTCTTC.

The chain combines TRBV7-2 with TRBJ2-2; the match to TRBD2 covers 7 bases. The CDR3 has 14 residues. V lost 4 bases to trimming and J lost 6 bases; unmatched junction nucleotides: 5. Looked up from germline, CDR1 is SGHTA and CDR2 is FQGNSA. The CDR3 region has the DNA TGTGCCAGCAGCTCCACTAGCGTGGCCGGGGAGCTGTTTTTT. Amino acids: CASSSTSVAGELFF.

This clone has only a few counts. This chain joins TRBV5-1 and TRBJ1-1; D remains unclear. Germline CDR1 and CDR2: SGHRS and YFSETQ. The CDR3 sequence is 15 residues long. The germline V and J ends were trimmed by 2 bases and 2 bases, with 13 bases remaining between them. CDR3 residues: CASSLTSSVNTEAFF. CDR3 nucleotide sequence: TGCGCCAGCAGCTTAACGTCGTCAGTTAACACTGAAGCTTTCTTT.